This T cell receptor (beta chain) was identified during a study of OX40 agonist ivuxolimab in advanced cancers. TCRdb's table, derived via immunoSEQ multiplex PCR, lists solely in-frame clones and lacks some. This table holds 70,000 to 100,000 clones, 89% found once. Patients were ineligible given autoimmune disease history or systemic immunosuppression. V shed 6 bases and J shed 2 bases, with 16 bases lying between them. The germline V gene has CDR1 MGHRA and CDR2 YSYEKL. The CDR3 sequence is 16 residues long. Sample: CD4+ or CD8+ T cells sorted from blood, taken in a trial of the OX40 agonist ivuxolimab. The receptor's source is an adult with an advanced solid tumor such as melanoma, head and neck, liver or kidney cancer. The V call is TRBV4-1, the J call TRBJ1-4, with D unclear. The DNA of the CDR3 is TGCGCCAGCAGTGCATCTTCCGGACGGACTAATGAAAAACTGTTTTTT. Amino acid sequence: CASSASSGRTNEKLFF.